The rows below give T cell receptor beta chains drawn from one sample of a study of blood T cell repertoires in COVID-19. Using immunoSEQ multiplex PCR, the repertoire was profiled, and TCRdb retains in-frame clones only, with some absent. The sample shows 250,000 or so clones, approximately 90% of them seen only once. Sequenced material: PBMCs or T cells enriched from blood (not recorded which). These receptors were taken from a man aged 40-50 years who had been exposed to COVID-19. The CDR3 runs from the conserved cysteine through the conserved F or W. A D gene is named only where the DNA matches it firmly. Size values are once, few and many counts, or a class for expanded clones, and some rows have none.

j_gene: TRBJ2-2; abundance: -; d_gene: TRBD2; v_gene: TRBV7-9; CDR3aa: CASSLREGYTGELFF; CDR3nt: TGTGCCAGCAGCTTAAGGGAGGGGTACACCGGGGAGCTGTTTTTT
j_gene: TRBJ1-4; abundance: -; d_gene: TRBD1; v_gene: TRBV30; CDR3aa: CALQRGHTNEKLFF; CDR3nt: TGTGCCTTACAGAGGGGGCACACTAATGAAAAACTGTTTTTT
j_gene: TRBJ2-3; abundance: -; d_gene: -; v_gene: TRBV3-1/TRBV3-2; CDR3aa: CASSQVGGSSTDTQYF; CDR3nt: TGTGCCAGCAGCCAAGTTGGGGGCTCTAGCACAGATACGCAGTATTTT
j_gene: TRBJ2-7; abundance: few; d_gene: TRBD1; v_gene: TRBV7-2; CDR3aa: CASSTGGFYEQYF; CDR3nt: TGTGCCAGCAGTACAGGGGGCTTCTACGAGCAGTACTTC
j_gene: TRBJ2-1; abundance: -; d_gene: TRBD2; v_gene: TRBV30; CDR3aa: CAWSFSGRAHEQFF; CDR3nt: TGTGCCTGGAGTTTTAGCGGGAGGGCCCATGAGCAGTTCTTC
j_gene: TRBJ1-3; abundance: once; d_gene: TRBD1; v_gene: TRBV13; CDR3aa: CASSQDRGYAGNTIYF; CDR3nt: TGTGCCAGCAGCCAGGACAGGGGGTATGCTGGAAACACCATATATTTT
j_gene: TRBJ2-3; abundance: -; d_gene: TRBD1; v_gene: TRBV9; CDR3aa: CASSVASGDRGTDTQYF; CDR3nt: TGTGCCAGCAGCGTAGCATCTGGAGACAGGGGTACAGATACGCAGTATTTT
j_gene: TRBJ2-7; abundance: -; d_gene: TRBD1; v_gene: TRBV9; CDR3aa: CASSRQGSSTYEQYF; CDR3nt: TGTGCCAGCAGCCGACAGGGATCTTCCACCTACGAGCAGTACTTC
j_gene: TRBJ1-3; abundance: few; d_gene: -; v_gene: TRBV30; CDR3aa: CAWSVGGPGNTIYF; CDR3nt: TGTGCCTGGAGTGTTGGGGGCCCTGGAAACACCATATATTTT
j_gene: TRBJ2-3; abundance: -; d_gene: TRBD2; v_gene: TRBV4-1; CDR3aa: CASSPLRGRVQRDTQYF; CDR3nt: TGCGCCAGCAGCCCCCTACGTGGGAGGGTTCAGAGAGATACGCAGTATTTT
j_gene: TRBJ2-1; abundance: -; d_gene: -; v_gene: TRBV4-1; CDR3aa: CASSQTPISGYNEQFF; CDR3nt: TGCGCCAGCAGCCAGACCCCGATCAGCGGCTACAATGAGCAGTTCTTC
j_gene: TRBJ1-2; abundance: -; d_gene: -; v_gene: TRBV3-1/TRBV3-2; CDR3aa: CASSQDAGSYFSVYGYTF; CDR3nt: TGTGCCAGCAGCCAAGACGCAGGGTCGTACTTTTCTGTCTATGGCTACACCTTC
j_gene: TRBJ1-1; abundance: once; d_gene: -; v_gene: TRBV4-1; CDR3aa: CASRNPGLKRNDTEAFF; CDR3nt: TGCGCCAGCAGAAATCCGGGACTCAAAAGGAATGACACTGAAGCTTTCTTT
j_gene: TRBJ1-4; abundance: -; d_gene: TRBD1; v_gene: TRBV28; CDR3aa: CASSLMGQGYEKLFF; CDR3nt: TGTGCCAGCAGTCTAATGGGACAGGGGTATGAAAAACTGTTTTTT